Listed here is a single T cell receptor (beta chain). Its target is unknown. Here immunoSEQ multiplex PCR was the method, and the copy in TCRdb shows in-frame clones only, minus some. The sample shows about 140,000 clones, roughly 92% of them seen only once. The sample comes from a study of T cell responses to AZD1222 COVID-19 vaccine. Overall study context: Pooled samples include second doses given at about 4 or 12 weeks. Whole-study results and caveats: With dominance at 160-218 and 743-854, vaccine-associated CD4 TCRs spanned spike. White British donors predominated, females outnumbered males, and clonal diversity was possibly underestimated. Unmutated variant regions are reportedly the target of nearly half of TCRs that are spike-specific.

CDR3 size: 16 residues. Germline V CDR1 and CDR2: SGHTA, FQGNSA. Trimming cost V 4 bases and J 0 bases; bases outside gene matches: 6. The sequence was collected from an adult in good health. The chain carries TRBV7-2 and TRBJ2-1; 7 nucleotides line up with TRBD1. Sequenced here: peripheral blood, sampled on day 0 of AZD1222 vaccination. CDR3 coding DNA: TGTGCCAGCAGCTACGGACAGGCCAGCTCCTACAATGAGCAGTTCTTC. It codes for CASSYGQASSYNEQFF.